This T cell receptor (beta chain) was found in a study of blood T cell repertoires in COVID-19. At the level of the study: The United States, Italy and Spain provided the acute and convalescent COVID-19 samples. PBMCs, B-cell-depleted T cells, or T cells were the source of the cDNA or gDNA that made up the material.

While infection was still active, Seattle patients were enrolled and then followed longitudinally. This clone was seen a single time. Sequencing was performed with immunoSEQ multiplex PCR; in TCRdb, only in-frame clones are kept and a portion is missing. In the table there are just under 350,000 clones, approximately 91% of which are singletons. The CDR3 length is 14 residues. Germline V CDR1 and CDR2: SGHRS, YFSETQ. V gave up 7 bases and J gave up 5 bases; unmatched junction bases: 10. Sequencing was carried out using peripheral blood. The rearrangement links TRBV5-1 to TRBJ2-7; 9 bases match TRBD1. The TCR sequence derives from a woman aged 65 to 85 with COVID-19, enrolled during active disease. CDR3 region: CASGPRQGVDEQYF. In DNA form, the CDR3 reads TGCGCCAGCGGGCCCCGACAGGGGGTCGACGAGCAGTACTTC.